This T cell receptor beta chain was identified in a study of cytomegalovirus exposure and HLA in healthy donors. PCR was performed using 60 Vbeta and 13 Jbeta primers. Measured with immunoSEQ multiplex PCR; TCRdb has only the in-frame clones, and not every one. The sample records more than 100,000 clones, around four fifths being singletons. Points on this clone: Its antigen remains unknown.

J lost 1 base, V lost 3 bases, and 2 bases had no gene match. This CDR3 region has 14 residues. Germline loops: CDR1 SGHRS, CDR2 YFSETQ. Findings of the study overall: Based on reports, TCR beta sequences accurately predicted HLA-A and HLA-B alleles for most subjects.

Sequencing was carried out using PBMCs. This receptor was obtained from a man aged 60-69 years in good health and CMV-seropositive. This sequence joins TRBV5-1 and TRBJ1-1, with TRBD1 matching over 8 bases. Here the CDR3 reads CASSSGTGNTEAFF. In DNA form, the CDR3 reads TGCGCCAGCAGCTCCGGGACAGGGAACACTGAAGCTTTCTTT. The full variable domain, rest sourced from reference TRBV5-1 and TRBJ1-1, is KAGVTQTPRYLIKTRGQQVTLSCSPISGHRSVSWYQQTPGQGLQFLFEYFSETQRNKGNFPGRFSGRQFSNSRSEMNVSTLELGDSALYLCASSSGTGNTEAFFGQGTRLTVV.